Listed here are 12 T cell receptor beta chains from one sample, sequenced in a study of PD-1 blockade in classical Hodgkin lymphoma. Every single patient, without exception, relapsed after autologous stem cell transplantation, and brentuximab vedotin exposure varied. Assay: immunoSEQ multiplex PCR; the TCRdb copy retains only in-frame clones and omits some. Here the sample spans approximately 70,000 clones, just over 90% being singletons. The sample in question was peripheral blood mononuclear cells (PBMCs), obtained at baseline. These receptors all stem from a human donor with classical Hodgkin lymphoma.

The rearrangement joins TRBV7-6 to TRBJ2-7; D unclear. The V and J ends lost 5 bases and 7 bases respectively, with 15 bases between them. The germline CDR1 and CDR2 sequences are SGHVS and FNYEAQ. This CDR3 region has 13 residues. CDR3 in amino acids: CASSPLIQSEQYF. The CDR3 region has the DNA TGTGCCAGCAGCCCCCTTATTCAGAGTGAGCAGTACTTC.

This clone was detected once. This chain links TRBV25-1 with TRBJ2-4, with TRBD1 matching 9 bases. V lost 2 bases, J lost 2 bases, and 10 bases stayed unmatched. Germline V gene data show CDR1 as MGHDK and CDR2 as SYGVNS. This CDR3 has 18 residues. The CDR3 DNA sequence: TGTGCCAGCAGTGAAAGTTACCCGGGACAGGGTTCCAAAAACATTCAGTACTTC. Residues: CASSESYPGQGSKNIQYF.

J is TRBJ1-4 and V is TRBV15; D is undetermined. Germline V lookup: CDR1 LNHNV, CDR2 YYDKDF (reference sequence). The ends were cut back, 0 bases at V and 5 bases at J, with 4 bases in the middle. This CDR3 is built from 13 residues. Here the CDR3 reads CATSRDGNEKLFF. CDR3 nucleotide sequence: TGTGCCACCAGCAGAGATGGGAATGAAAAACTGTTTTTT.

The chain carries TRBV9 and TRBJ2-7; TRBD1 aligns across 8 bases. V dropped 4 bases and J dropped 4; count of bases not matched to a gene: 7. The germline V gene encodes CDR1 SGDLS and CDR2 YYNGEE. This CDR3 is built from 14 residues. CDR3: CASSSPGQEYEQYF. Here the CDR3 DNA reads TGTGCCAGCAGCTCCCCGGGACAGGAGTACGAGCAGTACTTC.

V and J are TRBV15 and TRBJ2-1, with TRBD2 matching 8 bases. V was pared by 1 base and J by 8 bases, with 10 bases of the junction left unmatched. CDR3 length equals 16 residues. Germline CDR1 is LNHNV and CDR2 is YYDKDF (reference sequence). The CDR3 sequence is CATSRGTSRLGDEQFF. CDR3 nucleotides: TGTGCCACCAGCAGAGGGACTAGCAGATTGGGCGATGAGCAGTTCTTC.

The chain joins TRBV11-3 to TRBJ1-1, with 11 bases matching TRBD1. Germline V gene sequence: CDR1 SGHNT, CDR2 YENEEA. V shed 5 bases, J shed 8 bases, and the junction held 10 bases outside the gene matches. This CDR3 is 15 amino acids long. CDR3 sequence: CASSLRTGGVGEAFF. In DNA, the CDR3 is TGTGCCAGCAGCCTCCGGACAGGGGGCGTCGGGGAAGCTTTCTTT.

The chain recombines TRBV18 with TRBJ1-5, with TRBD1 matching over 8 bases. Losses at the gene ends were 5 bases for V and 7 bases for J; bases not matched to a gene: 7. Per the germline V gene, CDR1 is KGHSH and CDR2 is LQKENI. The CDR3 extends over 14 amino acids. The CDR3 region is CASSTDRVGQPQHF. CDR3 in DNA: TGTGCCAGCTCAACGGACAGGGTCGGCCAGCCCCAGCATTTT.

This clone was found a few times. The chain employs TRBV6-1 and TRBJ2-1; D gene ambiguous. CDR1 MNHNS and CDR2 SASEGT come from the germline V gene. V was cut by 0 bases and J by 8 bases, with 17 bases left in between. The CDR3 has 16 amino acids. The CDR3 DNA sequence: TGTGCCAGCAGTGAAGCTAAGATGAGCCCCTGGGATGAGCAGTTCTTC. Its protein is CASSEAKMSPWDEQFF.

The rearrangement joins TRBV19 to TRBJ1-2; D not resolved. V was pared by 3 bases and J by 4 bases, with 18 bases between. CDR1 LNHDA and CDR2 SQIVND come from the germline V gene (reference sequence). The CDR3 spans 16 residues. The CDR3 here is CASSIPTDLYIYGYTF. The CDR3 DNA sequence: TGTGCCAGTAGTATCCCGACGGACCTTTATATCTATGGCTACACCTTC.

This clone was counted a few times. V is TRBV19 and J is TRBJ1-6; D remains ambiguous. The CDR3 runs 14 residues. Germline V gene sequence: CDR1 LNHDA, CDR2 SQIVND (reference sequence). The V end lost 7 bases, the J end lost 9 bases, and 16 bases lay between the germline ends. The CDR3 DNA follows: TGTGCCAGTAATCCCGGCGACGTTAGTTCACCCCTCCACTTT. It is translated as CASNPGDVSSPLHF. Supplemented by reference TRBV19 and TRBJ1-6, the full variable domain reads DGGITQSPKYLFRKEGQNVTLSCEQNLNHDAMYWYRQDPGQGLRLIYYSQIVNDFQKGDIAEGYSVSREKKESFPLTVTSAQKNPTAFYLCASNPGDVSSPLHFGNGTRLTVT.

The chain is built from TRBV6-5 and TRBJ2-7; D unresolved. V gave up 5 bases and J gave up 3 bases, with 8 bases separating them. The CDR3 is made up of 12 amino acids. Germline CDR1 MNHEY, CDR2 SVGAGI. The CDR3 region has the DNA TGTGCCAGCAGTCCTGGTCACTACGAGCAGTACTTC. It encodes CASSPGHYEQYF.

The rearrangement joins TRBV5-8 to TRBJ2-5; either TRBD1 or TRBD2 may supply D (5 bases each). V lost 4 bases to trimming and J lost 5 bases, with 18 bases between them. CDR1 and CDR2 from the germline V gene are SGHTS and YDEGEE. The CDR3 is 15 amino acids. The CDR3 sequence is CASSPDGGDYETQYF. The CDR3, as DNA: TGTGCCAGCAGCCCGGATGGGGGTGACTACGAGACCCAGTACTTC.